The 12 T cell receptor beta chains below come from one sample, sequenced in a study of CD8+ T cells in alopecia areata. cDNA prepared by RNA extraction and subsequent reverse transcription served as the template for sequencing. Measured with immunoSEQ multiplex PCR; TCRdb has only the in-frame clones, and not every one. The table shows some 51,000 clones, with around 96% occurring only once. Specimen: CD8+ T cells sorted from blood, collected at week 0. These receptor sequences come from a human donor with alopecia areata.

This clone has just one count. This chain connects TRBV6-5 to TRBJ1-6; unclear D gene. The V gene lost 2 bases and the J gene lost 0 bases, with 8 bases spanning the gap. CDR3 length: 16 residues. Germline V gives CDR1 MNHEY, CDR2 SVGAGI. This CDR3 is CASSYAESSYNSPLHF. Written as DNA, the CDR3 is TGTGCCAGCAGTTACGCGGAGAGCTCCTATAATTCACCCCTCCACTTT.

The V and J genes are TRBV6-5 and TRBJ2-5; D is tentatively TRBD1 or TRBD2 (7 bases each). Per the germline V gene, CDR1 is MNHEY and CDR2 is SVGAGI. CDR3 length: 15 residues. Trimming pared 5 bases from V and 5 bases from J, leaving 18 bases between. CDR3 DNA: TGTGCCAGCAGTACACAGGGGAGGGCCGGGGAGACCCAGTACTTC. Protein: CASSTQGRAGETQYF.

This CDR3 reads CASSTQGYNEQYF. The CDR3, as DNA: TGTGCCAGCAGTACGCAGGGGTACAACGAGCAGTACTTC. The gene calls are TRBV6-5 and TRBJ2-7, with TRBD1 as a possible D gene (6 bases). This CDR3 has 13 residues. CDR1 and CDR2 (germline): MNHEY, SVGAGI. Trimming stripped 5 bases from V and 5 bases from J, with 13 bases between.

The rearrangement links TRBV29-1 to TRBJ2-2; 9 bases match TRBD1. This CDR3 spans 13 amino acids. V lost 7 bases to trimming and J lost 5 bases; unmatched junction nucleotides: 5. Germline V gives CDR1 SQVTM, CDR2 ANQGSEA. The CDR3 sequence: CSATGGETGELFF. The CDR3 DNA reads TGCAGCGCCACAGGGGGCGAGACCGGGGAGCTGTTTTTT.

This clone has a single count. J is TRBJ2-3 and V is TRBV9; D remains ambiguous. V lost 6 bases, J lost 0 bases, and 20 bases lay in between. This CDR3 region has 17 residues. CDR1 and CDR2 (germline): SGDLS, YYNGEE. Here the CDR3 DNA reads TGTGCCAGCAAAGCTCCAACGGGCCCTGCTAGCACAGATACGCAGTATTTT. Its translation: CASKAPTGPASTDTQYF. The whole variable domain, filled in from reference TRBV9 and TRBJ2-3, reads DSGVTQTPKHLITATGQRVTLRCSPRSGDLSVYWYQQSLDQGLQFLIQYYNGEERAKGNILERFSAQQFPDLHSELNLSSLELGDSALYFCASKAPTGPASTDTQYFGPGTRLTVL.

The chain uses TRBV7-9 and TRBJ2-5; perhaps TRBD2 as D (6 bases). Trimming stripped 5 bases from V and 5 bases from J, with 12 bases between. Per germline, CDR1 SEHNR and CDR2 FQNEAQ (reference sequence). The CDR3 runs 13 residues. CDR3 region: CASSPEGGETQYF. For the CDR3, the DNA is TGTGCCAGCAGCCCAGAGGGAGGCGAGACCCAGTACTTC.

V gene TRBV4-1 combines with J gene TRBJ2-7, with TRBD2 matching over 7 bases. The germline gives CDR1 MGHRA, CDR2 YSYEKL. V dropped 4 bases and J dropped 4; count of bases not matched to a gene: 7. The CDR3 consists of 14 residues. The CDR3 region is CASSLQVSGYEQYF. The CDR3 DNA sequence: TGCGCCAGCAGCCTCCAGGTTAGCGGGTACGAGCAGTACTTC.

CDR3 residues: CASSLVAGDYNEQFF. In DNA form, the CDR3 reads TGTGCCAGCAGCTTAGTTGCGGGGGACTACAATGAGCAGTTCTTC. The chain carries TRBV7-8 and TRBJ2-1, with TRBD2 identical over 7 bases. Germline CDR1 SGHVS, CDR2 FQNEAQ. This CDR3 has 15 amino acids. Losses at the gene ends were 1 base for V and 3 bases for J; bases not matched to a gene: 3.

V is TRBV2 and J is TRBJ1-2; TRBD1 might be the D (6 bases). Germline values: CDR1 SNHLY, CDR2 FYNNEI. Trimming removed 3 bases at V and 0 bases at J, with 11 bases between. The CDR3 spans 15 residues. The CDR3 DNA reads TGTGCCAGCAGTGAGGTGGACAGCGCTAACTATGGCTACACCTTC. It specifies CASSEVDSANYGYTF.

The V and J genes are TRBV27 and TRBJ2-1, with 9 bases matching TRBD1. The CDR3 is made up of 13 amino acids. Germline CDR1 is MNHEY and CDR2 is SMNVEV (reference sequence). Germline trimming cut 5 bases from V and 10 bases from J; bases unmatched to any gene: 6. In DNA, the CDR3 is TGTGCCAGCAGTACAACAGGGGGCGGCGAGCAGTTCTTC. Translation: CASSTTGGGEQFF.

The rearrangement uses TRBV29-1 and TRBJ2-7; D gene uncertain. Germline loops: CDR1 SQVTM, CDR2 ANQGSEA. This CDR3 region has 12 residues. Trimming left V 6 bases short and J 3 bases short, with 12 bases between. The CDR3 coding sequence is TGCAGCGTAGTGGTGGTTGGCTACGAGCAGTACTTC. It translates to CSVVVVGYEQYF.

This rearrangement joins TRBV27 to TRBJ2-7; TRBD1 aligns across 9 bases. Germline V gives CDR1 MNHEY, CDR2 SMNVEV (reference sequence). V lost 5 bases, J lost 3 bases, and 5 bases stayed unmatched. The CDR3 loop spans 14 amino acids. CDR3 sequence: CASSQDRGSYEQYF. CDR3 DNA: TGTGCCAGCAGTCAGGACAGGGGTAGCTACGAGCAGTACTTC.